Listed below are T cell receptor beta chains from one sample, sequenced in a study of cytomegalovirus exposure and HLA in healthy donors. Sequenced by immunoSEQ multiplex PCR; TCRdb stores in-frame clones only, minus some. Altogether 130,000 to 150,000 clones are present, roughly four fifths being singletons, with the ten largest covering about 3.8%. The sequenced sample consisted of PBMCs. Every receptor here comes from a man aged 35 to 55 in good health and CMV-seropositive. Each CDR3 is given with its conserved first and last residue. The D gene is left open where the match is weak. Size is omitted from some rows. Given values are once, few, many or a class for expanded clones.

once | TRBJ2-7 | TRBV11-2 | - | CASSPQGMQREQYF | TGTGCCAGCAGCCCCCAAGGAATGCAGCGCGAGCAGTACTTC
once | TRBJ1-5 | TRBV6-1 | TRBD1 | CASSRQGESNQPQHF | TGTGCCAGCAGTCGACAGGGGGAGAGCAATCAGCCCCAGCATTTT
- | TRBJ2-1 | TRBV6-1 | TRBD2 | CASSQLAGTLGEQFF | TGTGCCAGCAGCCAACTAGCGGGAACTCTAGGTGAGCAGTTCTTC
- | TRBJ2-2 | TRBV5-1 | TRBD1 | CASSPPGQGNGELFF | TGCGCCAGCAGCCCTCCGGGACAGGGGAACGGGGAGCTGTTTTTT
- | TRBJ1-1 | TRBV30 | TRBD1 | CAWVGQGRTEAFF | TGTGCCTGGGTCGGACAGGGGAGAACTGAAGCTTTCTTT
- | TRBJ1-5 | TRBV6-6 | - | CASSYGGDSNQPQHF | TGTGCCAGCAGTTACGGCGGTGATAGCAATCAGCCCCAGCATTTT
many | TRBJ1-2 | TRBV6-1 | TRBD1 | CARDRVGLGYTF | TGTGCCAGGGACAGGGTGGGATTAGGCTACACCTTC
once | TRBJ1-4 | TRBV6-5 | - | CASSYLSGTPNEKLFF | TGTGCCAGCAGTTACCTCTCCGGGACACCTAATGAAAAACTGTTTTTT
- | TRBJ2-1 | TRBV5-1 | - | CASRQANSYNEQFF | TGCGCCAGCAGACAGGCGAACTCCTACAATGAGCAGTTCTTC
- | TRBJ2-6 | TRBV7-8 | TRBD1 | CASSPGQGASGANVLTF | TGTGCCAGCAGCCCCGGACAGGGGGCAAGTGGGGCCAACGTCCTGACTTTC
once | TRBJ2-1 | TRBV7-9 | - | CASSVPGQSGEQFF | TGTGCCAGCAGCGTACCGGGACAATCTGGTGAGCAGTTCTTC
few | TRBJ2-2 | TRBV29-1 | - | CSVLGRNTGELFF | TGCAGCGTCTTGGGCCGAAACACCGGGGAGCTGTTTTTT
- | TRBJ2-4 | TRBV7-2 | TRBD2 | CASSPPGGLNIQYF | TGTGCCAGCAGCCCGCCGGGAGGGCTAAACATTCAGTACTTC
once | TRBJ1-4 | TRBV30 | - | CASSPGGAKLFF | TGTGCCTCTTCCCCGGGAGGGGCAAAACTGTTTTTT
- | TRBJ1-6 | TRBV7-9 | - | CASSLESGFDSPLHF | TGTGCCAGCAGCTTAGAGTCGGGGTTCGATTCACCCCTCCACTTT
few | TRBJ1-4 | TRBV5-1 | TRBD1 | CASSIGTGPNEKLFF | TGCGCCAGCAGCATCGGGACAGGCCCTAATGAAAAACTGTTTTTT
- | TRBJ1-2 | TRBV6-5 | - | CASSYPGTSEHTF | TGTGCCAGCAGTTACCCGGGGACTTCCGAACACACCTTC
- | TRBJ2-5 | TRBV5-1 | - | CASSEQGETQYF | TGCGCCAGCAGTGAACAGGGAGAGACCCAGTACTTC
- | TRBJ1-5 | TRBV4-1 | - | CASSQDSDQPQHF | TGCGCCAGCAGCCAAGATTCGGATCAGCCCCAGCATTTT
- | TRBJ2-1 | TRBV9 | - | CASSVASVANEQFF | TGTGCCAGCAGCGTAGCTTCAGTTGCCAATGAGCAGTTCTTC
- | TRBJ1-1 | TRBV27 | TRBD1 | CASRTGGNTEAFF | TGTGCCAGCAGGACAGGGGGGAACACTGAAGCTTTCTTT
- | TRBJ1-2 | TRBV9 | TRBD1 | CASSVRDSYNYGYTF | TGTGCCAGCAGCGTGCGGGACAGCTACAACTATGGCTACACCTTC
- | TRBJ1-5 | TRBV29-1 | - | CSVQTGGLGSNQPQHF | TGCAGCGTCCAGACGGGGGGCCTAGGGAGCAATCAGCCCCAGCATTTT
- | TRBJ1-2 | TRBV7-9 | TRBD1 | CASSFSGTASVTGYTF | TGTGCCAGCAGCTTTTCTGGGACAGCGTCTGTTACGGGCTACACCTTC
once | TRBJ2-7 | TRBV5-4 | TRBD1 | CASRGQDTSYEQYF | TGTGCCAGCAGGGGACAGGATACCTCCTACGAGCAGTACTTC
- | TRBJ2-2 | TRBV27 | - | CASIGRAGELFF | TGTGCCAGCATTGGGAGAGCCGGGGAGCTGTTTTTT
- | TRBJ2-3 | TRBV4-2 | - | CASSLLGGGGNTDTQYF | TGTGCCAGCAGCCTCCTGGGGGGAGGCGGGAACACAGATACGCAGTATTTT
- | TRBJ1-4 | TRBV5-1 | - | CASSSGRGNEKLFF | TGCGCCAGCAGCTCTGGTAGGGGGAATGAAAAACTGTTTTTT
- | TRBJ1-2 | TRBV30 | TRBD1 | CAWSRGQGAYGYTF | TGTGCCTGGAGCCGTGGACAGGGGGCCTATGGCTACACCTTC
- | TRBJ2-7 | TRBV7-9 | TRBD2 | CSSSAEAGTRVYEQYF | TGTTCCAGCAGCGCGGAGGCCGGGACTAGGGTTTACGAGCAGTACTTC
once | TRBJ2-1 | TRBV7-9 | - | CASSLARWDEQFF | TGTGCCAGCAGCTTAGCGCGGTGGGATGAGCAGTTCTTC
- | TRBJ2-5 | TRBV10-3 | TRBD1 | CAISPGTGRGEETQYF | TGTGCCATCAGTCCCGGGACAGGGCGCGGGGAGGAGACCCAGTACTTC
- | TRBJ1-2 | TRBV5-1 | TRBD1 | CASRYSGGANYGYTF | TGCGCCAGCAGATACTCAGGGGGCGCGAACTATGGCTACACCTTC
once | TRBJ2-7 | TRBV5-1 | TRBD1 | CASSPQGYEQYF | TGCGCCAGCAGCCCACAGGGGTACGAGCAGTACTTC
- | TRBJ2-1 | TRBV30 | - | CAWSVTGNNEQFF | TGTGCCTGGAGTGTAACCGGGAACAATGAGCAGTTCTTC
once | TRBJ2-3 | TRBV7-9 | - | CASSPGYF | TGTGCCAGCAGCCCAGGGTATTTT
- | TRBJ1-2 | TRBV18 | - | CASSPQGYGYTF | TGTGCCAGCTCACCACAGGGGTATGGCTACACCTTC
- | TRBJ1-2 | TRBV29-1 | TRBD1 | CSAQTGFYGYTF | TGCAGCGCCCAGACAGGGTTCTATGGCTACACCTTC
- | TRBJ1-5 | TRBV4-3 | - | CASSQDWGGIQPQHF | TGCGCCAGCAGCCAAGACTGGGGGGGTATCCAGCCCCAGCATTTT
- | TRBJ1-5 | TRBV9 | TRBD1 | CASSPKGASNQPQHF | TGTGCCAGCAGCCCCAAGGGGGCGAGTAATCAGCCCCAGCATTTT
- | TRBJ2-5 | TRBV5-1 | TRBD2 | CASSLVLGGPGQETQYF | TGCGCCAGCAGCTTGGTTTTGGGAGGGCCGGGTCAAGAGACCCAGTACTTC
- | TRBJ1-2 | TRBV7-9 | - | CASSSPGRVNYGYTF | TGTGCCAGCAGCTCTCCAGGCCGCGTTAACTATGGCTACACCTTC
- | TRBJ1-1 | TRBV5-1 | - | CASSFGLPNTEAFF | TGCGCCAGCAGCTTCGGACTTCCGAACACTGAAGCTTTCTTT
once | TRBJ2-7 | TRBV6-1 | - | CASSERGGFEQYF | TGTGCCAGCAGTGAACGGGGTGGGTTCGAGCAGTACTTC
- | TRBJ2-3 | TRBV5-4 | - | CASSTSWSPSTDTQYF | TGTGCCAGCAGCACTTCGTGGTCGCCTAGCACAGATACGCAGTATTTT
- | TRBJ2-6 | TRBV19 | - | CASKYSGANVLTF | TGTGCCAGTAAATACTCTGGGGCCAACGTCCTGACTTTC
- | TRBJ2-3 | TRBV6-5 | TRBD2 | CASRISGNDPDTQYF | TGTGCCAGCAGGATAAGCGGGAACGACCCAGATACGCAGTATTTT
- | TRBJ2-7 | TRBV27 | TRBD1 | CASSLSRQGEQYF | TGTGCCAGCAGTTTATCGAGACAGGGCGAGCAGTACTTC
- | TRBJ2-1 | TRBV9 | TRBD1 | CASSTGTGGFYNEQFF | TGTGCCAGCAGCACCGGGACAGGGGGTTTCTACAATGAGCAGTTCTTC
- | TRBJ2-5 | TRBV6-5 | TRBD1 | CASSRRQGAQETQYF | TGTGCCAGCAGTCGAAGACAGGGGGCCCAAGAGACCCAGTACTTC